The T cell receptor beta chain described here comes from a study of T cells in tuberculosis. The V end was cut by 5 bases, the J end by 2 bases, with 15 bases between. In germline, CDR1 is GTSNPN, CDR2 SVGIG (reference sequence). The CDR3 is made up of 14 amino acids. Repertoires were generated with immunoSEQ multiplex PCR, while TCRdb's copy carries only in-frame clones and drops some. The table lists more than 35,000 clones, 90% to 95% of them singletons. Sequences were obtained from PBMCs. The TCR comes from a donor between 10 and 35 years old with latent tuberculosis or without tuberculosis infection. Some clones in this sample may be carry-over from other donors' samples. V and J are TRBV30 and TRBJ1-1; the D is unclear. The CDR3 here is CAWSLAGGNTEAFF. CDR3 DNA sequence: TGTGCCTGGTCCCTAGCCGGCGGCAACACTGAAGCTTTCTTT.